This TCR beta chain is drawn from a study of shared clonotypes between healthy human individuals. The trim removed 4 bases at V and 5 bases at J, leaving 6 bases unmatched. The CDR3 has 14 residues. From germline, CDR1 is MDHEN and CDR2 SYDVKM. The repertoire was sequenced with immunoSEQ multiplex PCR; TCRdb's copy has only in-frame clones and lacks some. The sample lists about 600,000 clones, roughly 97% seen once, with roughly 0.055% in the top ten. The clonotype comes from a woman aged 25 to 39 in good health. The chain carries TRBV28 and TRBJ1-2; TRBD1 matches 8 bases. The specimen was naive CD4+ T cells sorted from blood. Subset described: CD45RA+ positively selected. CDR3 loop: CASSSGQGKYGYTF. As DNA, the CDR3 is TGTGCCAGCAGTTCCGGACAGGGTAAATATGGCTACACCTTC.